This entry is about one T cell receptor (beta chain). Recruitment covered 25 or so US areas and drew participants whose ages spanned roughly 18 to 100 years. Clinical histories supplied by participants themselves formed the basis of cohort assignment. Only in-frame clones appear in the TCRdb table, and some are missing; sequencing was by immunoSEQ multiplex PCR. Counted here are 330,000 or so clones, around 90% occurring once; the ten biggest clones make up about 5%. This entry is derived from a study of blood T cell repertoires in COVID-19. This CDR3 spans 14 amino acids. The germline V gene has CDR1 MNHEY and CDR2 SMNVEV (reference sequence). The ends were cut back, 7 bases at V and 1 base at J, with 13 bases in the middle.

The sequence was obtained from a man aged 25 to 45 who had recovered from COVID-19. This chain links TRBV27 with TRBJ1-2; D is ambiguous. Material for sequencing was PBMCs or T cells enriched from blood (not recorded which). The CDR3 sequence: CASTSRSNNYGYTF. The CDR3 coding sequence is TGTGCCAGCACCTCTCGCAGTAATAACTATGGCTACACCTTC.